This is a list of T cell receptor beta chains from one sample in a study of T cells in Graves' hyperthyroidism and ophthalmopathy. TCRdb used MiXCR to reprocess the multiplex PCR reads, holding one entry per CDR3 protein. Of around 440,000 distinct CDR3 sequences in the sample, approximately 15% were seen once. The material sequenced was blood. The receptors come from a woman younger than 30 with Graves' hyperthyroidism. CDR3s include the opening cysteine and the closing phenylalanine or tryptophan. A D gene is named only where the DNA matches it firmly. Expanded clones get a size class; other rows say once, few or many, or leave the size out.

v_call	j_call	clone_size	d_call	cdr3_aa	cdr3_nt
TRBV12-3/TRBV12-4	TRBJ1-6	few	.	CASRYSWGGSPLHF	TGTGCCAGCCGCTACTCTTGGGGGGGTTCACCCCTCCACTTT
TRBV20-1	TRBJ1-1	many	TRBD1	CSARDRVRGEAFF	TGCAGTGCTAGGGACAGGGTTCGAGGTGAAGCTTTCTTT
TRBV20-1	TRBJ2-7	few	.	CSAREPRQGHYF	TGCAGTGCTAGAGAGCCGAGACAAGGGCACTACTTC
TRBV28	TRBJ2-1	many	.	CASSPHVGAGNNEQFF	TGTGCCAGCAGTCCCCACGTGGGGGCGGGCAACAATGAGCAGTTCTTC
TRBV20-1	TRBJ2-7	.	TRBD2	CSARVERGWEQYF	TGCAGTGCTAGGGTAGAGCGGGGTTGGGAGCAGTACTTC
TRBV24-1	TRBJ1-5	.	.	CATSDPTGLQPQHF	TGTGCCACCAGTGATCCCACGGGACTTCAGCCCCAGCATTTT
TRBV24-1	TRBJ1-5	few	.	CATSDSRHYSNQPQHF	TGTGCCACCAGTGATTCAAGACACTATAGCAATCAGCCCCAGCATTTT
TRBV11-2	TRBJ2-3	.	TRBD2	CASSPRLAGGPDTQYF	TGTGCCAGCAGCCCCCGACTAGCGGGAGGACCCGATACGCAGTATTTT
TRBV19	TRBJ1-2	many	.	CASSISPGKGYTF	TGTGCCAGTAGTATTTCGCCCGGGAAAGGCTACACCTTC
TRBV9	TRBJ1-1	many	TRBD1	CASSVGARTGANTEAFF	TGTGCCAGCAGCGTAGGTGCCCGGACAGGGGCTAACACTGAAGCTTTCTTT
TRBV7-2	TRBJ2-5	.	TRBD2	CASSLGISGVQETQYF	TGTGCCAGCAGCTTAGGGATTAGCGGGGTCCAAGAGACCCAGTACTTC
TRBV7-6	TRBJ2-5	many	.	CASSLGLVLRETQYF	TGTGCCAGCAGCTTAGGTTTGGTCCTGCGAGAGACCCAGTACTTC
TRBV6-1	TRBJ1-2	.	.	CASSRTGLRNGYTF	TGTGCCAGCAGTAGAACGGGACTCCGAAATGGCTACACCTTC
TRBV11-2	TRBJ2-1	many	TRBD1	CASSTRTGRYNEQFF	TGTGCCAGCAGCACCCGGACAGGCCGCTACAATGAGCAGTTCTTC
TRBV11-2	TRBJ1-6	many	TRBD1	CASSLVSDRAFECPLHF	TGTGCCAGCAGCTTAGTTTCGGACAGGGCCTTTGAATGTCCCCTCCACTTT
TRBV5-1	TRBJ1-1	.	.	CASSKGGPNTEAFF	TGCGCCAGCAGCAAGGGTGGACCGAACACTGAAGCTTTCTTT
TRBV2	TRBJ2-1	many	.	CASTRPGGHGEQFF	TGTGCCAGCACCCGACCCGGGGGGCATGGGGAGCAGTTCTTC
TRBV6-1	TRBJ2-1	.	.	CASSEQFF	TGTGCCAGTTCTGAGCAGTTCTTC
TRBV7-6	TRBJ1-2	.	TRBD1	CASSGTGTAFYGYTF	TGTGCCAGCAGCGGGACCGGGACAGCCTTTTATGGCTACACCTTC
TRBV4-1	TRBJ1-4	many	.	CASSQWQDEKLFF	TGCGCCAGCAGCCAGTGGCAGGATGAAAAACTGTTTTTT
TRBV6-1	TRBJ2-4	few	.	CASSHVGIQYF	TGTGCCAGCAGCCATGTAGGCATTCAGTACTTC
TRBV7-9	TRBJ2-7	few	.	CASSSGVRSYEQYF	TGTGCCAGCAGCTCAGGGGTCCGCTCCTACGAGCAGTACTTC
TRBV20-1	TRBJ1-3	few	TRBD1	CSASRGAISGNTIYF	TGCAGTGCTAGCAGGGGGGCCATCTCTGGAAACACCATATATTTT
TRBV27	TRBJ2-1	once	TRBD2	CASSLGTSGNNKQFF	TGTGCCAGCAGTTTGGGGACTAGCGGGAACAATAAGCAGTTCTTC
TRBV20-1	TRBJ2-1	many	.	CSARDEAGSSYNEQFF	TGCAGTGCTAGAGATGAGGCGGGGAGCTCCTACAATGAGCAGTTCTTC
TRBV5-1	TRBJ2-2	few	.	CASTASTNTGELFF	TGCGCCAGCACCGCATCTACGAACACCGGGGAGCTGTTTTTT